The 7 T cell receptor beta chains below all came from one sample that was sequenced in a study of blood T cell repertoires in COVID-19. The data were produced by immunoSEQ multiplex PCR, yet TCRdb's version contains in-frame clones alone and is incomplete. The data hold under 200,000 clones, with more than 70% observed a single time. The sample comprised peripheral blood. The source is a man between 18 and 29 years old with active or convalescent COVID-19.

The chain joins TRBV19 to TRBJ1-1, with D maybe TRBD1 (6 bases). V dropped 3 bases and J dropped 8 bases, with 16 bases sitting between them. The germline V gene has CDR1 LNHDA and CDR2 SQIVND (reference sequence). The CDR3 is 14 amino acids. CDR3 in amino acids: CASSIRREGVEAFF. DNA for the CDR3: TGTGCCAGTAGTATCCGACGCGAGGGGGTGGAAGCTTTCTTT.

CDR3 DNA sequence: TGTGCCAGCAGCTTAAATTGGCAGCCCGGGGATGAGCAGTTCTTC. Its protein is CASSLNWQPGDEQFF. The V and J genes are TRBV7-3 and TRBJ2-1, with TRBD2 as a possible D gene (5 bases). The V end was cut by 1 base, the J end by 8 bases, with 15 bases between. Per germline, CDR1 SGHTA and CDR2 FQGTGA. The CDR3 contains 15 residues.

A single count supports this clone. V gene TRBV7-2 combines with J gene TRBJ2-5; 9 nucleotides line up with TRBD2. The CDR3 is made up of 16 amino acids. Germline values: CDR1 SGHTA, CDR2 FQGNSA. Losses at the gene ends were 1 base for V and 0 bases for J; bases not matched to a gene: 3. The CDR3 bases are TGTGCCAGCAGCTTAGGACCTAGCGGGAACCAAGAGACCCAGTACTTC. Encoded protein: CASSLGPSGNQETQYF.

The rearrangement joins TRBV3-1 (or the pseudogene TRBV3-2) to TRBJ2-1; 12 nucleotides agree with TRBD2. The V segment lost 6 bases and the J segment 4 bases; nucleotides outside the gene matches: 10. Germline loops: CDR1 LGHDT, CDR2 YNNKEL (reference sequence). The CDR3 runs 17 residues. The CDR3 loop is CASSLLETSGRYNEQFF. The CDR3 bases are TGTGCCAGCAGTCTACTAGAGACTAGCGGGAGATACAATGAGCAGTTCTTC.

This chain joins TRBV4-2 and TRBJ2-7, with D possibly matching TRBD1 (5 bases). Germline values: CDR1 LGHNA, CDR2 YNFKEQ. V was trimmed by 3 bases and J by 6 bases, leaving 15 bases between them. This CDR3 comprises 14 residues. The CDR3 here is CASSQQFSGREQYF. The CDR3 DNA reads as TGTGCCAGCAGCCAGCAATTCTCAGGGCGCGAGCAGTACTTC.

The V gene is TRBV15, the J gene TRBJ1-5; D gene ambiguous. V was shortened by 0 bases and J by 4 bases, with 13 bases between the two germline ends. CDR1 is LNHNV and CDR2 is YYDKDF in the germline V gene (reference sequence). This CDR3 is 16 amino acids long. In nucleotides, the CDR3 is TGTGCCACCAGCAGAGAAGTTTCGACGGGGAATCAGCCCCAGCATTTT. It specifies CATSREVSTGNQPQHF.

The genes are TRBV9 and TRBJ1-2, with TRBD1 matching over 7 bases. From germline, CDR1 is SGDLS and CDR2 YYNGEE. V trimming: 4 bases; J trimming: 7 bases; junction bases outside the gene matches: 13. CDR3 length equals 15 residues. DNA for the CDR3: TGTGCCAGCAGCTACCCGGGCCCAGGGGGGCTTGGCTACACCTTC. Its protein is CASSYPGPGGLGYTF.